These 20 T cell receptor beta chains were sequenced from one sample in a study of OX40 agonist ivuxolimab in advanced cancers. TCRdb's copy holds only in-frame clones and misses some; the assay was immunoSEQ multiplex PCR. The sample shows about 110,000 clones, 85% to 95% of them seen only once. Sequences were derived from CD4+ or CD8+ T cells sorted from blood, sampled in a trial of the OX40 agonist ivuxolimab. These receptors originate from an adult with an advanced solid tumor such as melanoma, head and neck, liver or kidney cancer.

CDR3 protein: CASSPGTRENIQYF. The CDR3 nucleotides are TGTGCCAGCAGCCCCGGGACTAGGGAAAACATTCAGTACTTC. This chain links TRBV6-6 with TRBJ2-4, with TRBD2 matching 8 bases. Germline lookup yields CDR1 MNHNY and CDR2 SVGAGI (reference sequence). The V segment lost 6 bases and the J segment 5 bases; nucleotides outside the gene matches: 6. This CDR3 is built from 14 residues.

Turning to this clone: The sample has other DNA sequences that encode this CDR3 too. The rearrangement joins TRBV5-1 to TRBJ2-1; D ambiguous. V was shortened by 1 base and J by 8 bases, with 10 bases between the two germline ends. The length of the CDR3 is 13 residues. Germline CDR1 is SGHRS and CDR2 is YFSETQ. In DNA form, the CDR3 reads TGCGCCAGCAGCTTGTTGTCGACGGATGAGCAGTTCTTC. Translated, it gives CASSLLSTDEQFF.

The chain employs TRBV10-3 and TRBJ2-1; TRBD1 matches 10 bases. Germline CDR1 ENHRY, CDR2 SYGVKD. V dropped 10 bases and J dropped 7; count of bases not matched to a gene: 10. The CDR3 totals 14 residues. This CDR3 reads CATRNGQGDNEQFF. CDR3 DNA: TGTGCCACCCGAAACGGACAGGGGGATAATGAGCAGTTCTTC.

The rearrangement links TRBV11-3 to TRBJ2-1, with D possibly matching TRBD2 (5 bases). CDR3 size: 16 residues. Per the germline V gene, CDR1 is SGHNT and CDR2 is YENEEA. V lost 1 base to trimming and J lost 7 bases, with 17 bases between them. CDR3 protein: CASSLAASYYGNEQFF. DNA for the CDR3: TGTGCCAGCAGCTTAGCTGCTAGCTACTATGGAAATGAGCAGTTCTTC.

The rearrangement joins TRBV4-1 to TRBJ1-4; possible D gene TRBD1, 6 bases. The CDR3 is 15 amino acids. CDR1 MGHRA and CDR2 YSYEKL come from the germline V gene. V lost 4 bases, J lost 6 bases, and 15 bases lay in between. CDR3 DNA sequence: TGCGCCAGCAGCCCGACAGGCGATGATGATGAAAAACTGTTTTTT. Its protein product is CASSPTGDDDEKLFF.

CDR3 region: CASSQDVADEQFF. CDR3 DNA sequence: TGTGCCAGCAGCCAAGATGTGGCGGATGAGCAGTTCTTC. The genes are TRBV14 and TRBJ2-1; no definite D call. The V gene's germline CDR1 is SGHDN and CDR2 FVKESK. V lost 0 bases, J lost 8 bases, and 8 bases lay in between. The CDR3 extends over 13 amino acids.

Here the CDR3 DNA reads TGTGCCAGCAGCTCGTACACCGGGGAGCTGTTTTTT. Protein product: CASSSYTGELFF. The rearrangement joins TRBV7-3 to TRBJ2-2, with unresolved D. V lost 4 bases and J lost 3, with 3 bases in between. CDR1 and CDR2 from the germline V gene are SGHTA and FQGTGA. This CDR3 comprises 12 residues.

The chain has TRBV30 and TRBJ1-5; D gene unclear. This CDR3 has 12 residues. Germline CDR1 and CDR2: GTSNPN and SVGIG (reference sequence). Trimming removed 0 bases from V and 5 bases from J, with 5 bases in between. The CDR3 sequence: CAWSVWDQPQHF. DNA of the CDR3: TGTGCCTGGAGTGTATGGGATCAGCCCCAGCATTTT.

V is TRBV30 and J is TRBJ1-6, with a tentative D call TRBD1 (6 bases). CDR3 length equals 16 residues. The V gene's germline CDR1 is GTSNPN and CDR2 SVGIG (reference sequence). Trimming took 2 bases from V and 9 from J, leaving 20 bases between them. This CDR3 is CAWSTGSGVGASPLHF. CDR3 sequence (DNA): TGTGCCTGGAGTACAGGATCAGGGGTTGGGGCTTCACCCCTCCACTTT.

This clone occurred once. The chain's CDR3 is CASSSRDEQFF. In DNA form, the CDR3 reads TGTGCCAGCAGTTCCAGGGATGAGCAGTTCTTC. The chain carries TRBV6-5 and TRBJ2-1, with a tentative D call TRBD1 (5 bases). The germline V gene has CDR1 MNHEY and CDR2 SVGAGI. The CDR3 spans 11 residues. V lost 4 bases, J lost 8 bases, and 6 bases lay in between.

The chain carries TRBV7-2 and TRBJ1-5, with D possibly TRBD1 on 6 matching bases. Germline CDR1 and CDR2: SGHTA and FQGNSA. Trimming removed 7 bases from V and 4 bases from J, with 17 bases in between. This CDR3 is built from 15 residues. The CDR3, as DNA: TGTGCCAGCAACTATGGGGATACAGGGAATCAGCCCCAGCATTTT. Amino acid sequence: CASNYGDTGNQPQHF.

A remark on this clone: The sample contains more than one DNA sequence encoding this CDR3. The V gene is TRBV18, the J gene TRBJ1-3; 8 bases match TRBD1. The CDR3 sequence is 13 residues long. V shed 8 bases, J shed 0 bases, and the junction held 0 bases outside the gene matches. CDR1 KGHSH and CDR2 LQKENI come from the germline V gene. The CDR3: CASGQGSGNTIYF. The CDR3 nucleotides are TGTGCCAGCGGACAGGGCTCTGGAAACACCATATATTTT.

The chain couples TRBV6-5 to TRBJ1-3; D may be TRBD1 (5 bases). CDR1 is MNHEY and CDR2 is SVGAGI in the germline V gene. The V end was cut by 4 bases, the J end by 0 bases, with 10 bases between. The CDR3 runs 15 residues. CDR3 residues: CASSSTAHSGNTIYF. CDR3 sequence (DNA): TGTGCCAGCAGTTCGACAGCCCACTCTGGAAACACCATATATTTT.

This chain connects TRBV11-3 to TRBJ2-7; D is unresolved. The CDR3 runs 14 residues. Trimming shortened V by 2 bases and J by 1 base, and 9 bases separated the two germline ends. Germline V gives CDR1 SGHNT, CDR2 YENEEA. The CDR3 DNA reads as TGTGCCAGCAGCTTACCCGGAAAATCCTACGAGCAGTACTTC. Translated, it gives CASSLPGKSYEQYF.

This clone was detected once. The chain is built from TRBV7-8 and TRBJ2-7; 7 bases map to TRBD2. Germline V gene data show CDR1 as SGHVS and CDR2 as FQNEAQ. J gave up 0 bases and V 5 bases, and 16 bases lay outside the gene matches. There are 18 residues in the CDR3. The CDR3 sequence: CASSRTPPYLADSYEQYF. Here the CDR3 DNA reads TGTGCCAGCAGCCGTACCCCCCCGTATCTAGCGGACTCCTACGAGCAGTACTTC.

J is TRBJ2-3 and V is TRBV29-1, with D possibly being TRBD1 or TRBD2 (5 bases each). Germline V lookup: CDR1 SQVTM, CDR2 ANQGSEA. The V gene lost 7 bases and the J gene lost 2 bases, with 7 bases spanning the gap. This CDR3 comprises 11 residues. The CDR3 nucleotides are TGCAGCGCGGGGACCACAGATACGCAGTATTTT. Its protein is CSAGTTDTQYF.

This clone was counted once. The rearrangement links TRBV14 to TRBJ2-2; no reliable D call. The V end lost 1 base, the J end lost 5 bases, and 11 bases lay between the germline ends. The CDR3 spans 15 residues. The germline gives CDR1 SGHDN, CDR2 FVKESK. The CDR3 loop reads CASSQGSRITGELFF. DNA of the CDR3: TGTGCCAGCAGCCAAGGAAGTAGAATTACCGGGGAGCTGTTTTTT.

For this clone: This sample also contains other DNA sequences that code for the same CDR3. The chain links TRBV11-3 to TRBJ1-1; D not resolved. Germline CDR1 reads SGHNT; CDR2 reads YENEEA. V was clipped by 3 bases and J by 0 bases, with 5 bases between them. The CDR3 runs to 13 residues. CDR3 in amino acids: CASSLEMNTEAFF. In nucleotides, the CDR3 is TGTGCCAGCAGCTTGGAGATGAACACTGAAGCTTTCTTT.

The V call is TRBV10-2, the J call TRBJ1-1; D is undetermined. Trimming removed 6 bases from V and 2 bases from J, with 4 bases in between. From germline, CDR1 is WSHSY and CDR2 SAAADI. This CDR3 has 11 residues. The chain's CDR3 is CASSGNTEAFF. The DNA for the CDR3 is TGCGCCAGCAGCGGAAACACTGAAGCTTTCTTT.

V and J are TRBV6-1 and TRBJ1-5; TRBD1 agrees at 8 bases. This CDR3 comprises 14 residues. Germline CDR1 reads MNHNS; CDR2 reads SASEGT. Losses at the gene ends were 7 bases for V and 3 bases for J; bases not matched to a gene: 5. The CDR3 coding sequence is TGTGCCAGCAACCGGGACAGGCTCAATCAGCCCCAGCATTTT. Translating gives CASNRDRLNQPQHF.